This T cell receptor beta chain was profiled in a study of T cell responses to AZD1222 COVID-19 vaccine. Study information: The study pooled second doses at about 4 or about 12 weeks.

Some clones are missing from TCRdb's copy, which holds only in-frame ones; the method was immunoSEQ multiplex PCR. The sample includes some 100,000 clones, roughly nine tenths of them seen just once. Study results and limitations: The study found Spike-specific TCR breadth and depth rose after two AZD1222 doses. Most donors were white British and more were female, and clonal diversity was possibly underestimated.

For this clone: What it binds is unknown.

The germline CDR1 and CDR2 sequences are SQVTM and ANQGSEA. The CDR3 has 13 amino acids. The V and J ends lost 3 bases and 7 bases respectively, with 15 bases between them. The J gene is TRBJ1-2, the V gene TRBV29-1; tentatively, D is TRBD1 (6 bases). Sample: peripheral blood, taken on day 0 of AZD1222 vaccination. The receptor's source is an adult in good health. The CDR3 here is CSVDYRGAAGYTF. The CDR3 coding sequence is TGCAGCGTTGATTACCGGGGGGCGGCTGGCTACACCTTC.